Listed here are 30 T cell receptor beta chains from one sample, sequenced in a study of read filtering for tumor transcriptome and immune sequencing (dated by TCRdb to the early 2020s). Sequencing took place on an Illumina HiSeq 4000. The Immunoverse kit was used to build TCR libraries from roughly 440 ng RNA, with molecular barcoded adaptors covering alpha/delta and beta/gamma chains. The public reads were run again by TCRdb, first through fastp at Q25 and then through MiXCR, and only productive beta chains were kept. Entries that share a CDR3 protein sequence are merged under the most common genes and DNA. The sample table contains roughly 41,000 distinct CDR3 sequences; only one count was recorded for approximately 13% of them. 38% of the sample is held by the ten biggest clonotypes. Sequencing was carried out using a population of CD138-negative cells sorted from bone marrow. The cell subset or site label, read with the paper, signifies: bone marrow mononuclear cells depleted of CD138+ plasma/myeloma cells by negative magnetic selection. These receptor sequences come from a donor at least 40 years old with multiple myeloma.

On this clonotype: Possible read error: a much larger clone is one base away. This sequence joins TRBV7-2 and TRBJ1-2, with 7 bases aligning to TRBD1. The CDR3 is 15 residues long. V lost 4 bases to trimming and J lost 6 bases; unmatched junction nucleotides: 11. CDR1 is SGHTA, CDR2 FQGNSA, per germline. The CDR3 coding sequence is TGTGCCAGCAGCTCTTCCGGGACAGACAACCATGGCTACACCTTC. Its protein is CASSSSGTDNHGYTF.

In its sample, this clonotype was seen many times. This chain joins TRBV6-2 or TRBV6-3 and TRBJ2-1; D is unresolved. The length of the CDR3 is 19 residues. Germline CDR1 is MNHEY and CDR2 is SVGEGT. V dropped 0 bases and J dropped 0 bases, with 18 bases sitting between them. The CDR3 region is CASSYSVVGDLRSYNEQFF. The DNA of the CDR3 is TGTGCCAGCAGTTACTCGGTTGTTGGTGACCTTCGCTCCTACAATGAGCAGTTCTTC.

At least ten counts were recorded for this clonotype. The V call is TRBV15, the J call TRBJ2-5; D possibly matches TRBD1 or TRBD2 (5 bases each). Per germline, CDR1 LNHNV and CDR2 YYDKDF (reference sequence). CDR3 size: 13 residues. V was clipped by 4 bases and J by 7 bases, with 13 bases between them. The CDR3 nucleotides are TGTGCCACCAGCATCGGGACCCTTTGGACCCAGTACTTC. Protein product: CATSIGTLWTQYF.

A note on this clonotype: This may be a read error: a much more frequent sequence differs by one nucleotide. The chain uses TRBV5-4 and TRBJ2-1; a weak D match, TRBD1 (5 bases). CDR1 is SGHNT, CDR2 YYREEE, per germline (reference sequence). CDR3 length equals 13 residues. The DNA for the CDR3 is TGTGCCAGCGGCTTGGGGCTTGACAATGAGCAGTTCTTC. Its protein is CASGLGLDNEQFF. Drawing the rest from reference TRBV5-4 and TRBJ2-1, the complete variable domain is ETGVTQSPTHLIKTRGQQVTLRCSSQSGHNTVSWYQQALGQGPQFIFQYYREEENGRGNFPPRFSGLQFPNYSSELNVNALELDDSALYLCASGLGLDNEQFFGPGTRLTVL.

This clonotype was counted at least ten times. J is TRBJ1-1 and V is TRBV18; D gene ambiguous. Per the germline V gene, CDR1 is KGHSH and CDR2 is LQKENI. The CDR3 has 13 residues. The V and J ends lost 3 bases and 0 bases respectively, with 5 bases between them. This CDR3 is CASSPSVNTEAFF. The CDR3 DNA follows: TGTGCCAGCTCACCGTCGGTGAACACTGAAGCTTTCTTT.

This clonotype was seen only a few times. This sequence may be a read error, since a much larger clone differs from it by one base. The chain combines TRBV25-1 with TRBJ2-7; 9 bases align to TRBD2. The CDR3 covers 17 residues. V lost 5 bases to trimming and J lost 5 bases; unmatched junction nucleotides: 16. Germline CDR1 MGHDK, CDR2 SYGVNS. CDR3 nucleotide sequence: TGTGCCAGCAGTAATAGCCCCGCGGGAGGGTGGACTAACGAGCAGTACTTC. Its translation: CASSNSPAGGWTNEQYF.

This clonotype occurred many times. The V and J genes are TRBV20-1 and TRBJ2-1; D is possibly TRBD2 (5 bases). V was clipped by 6 bases and J by 0 bases, with 15 bases between them. The germline V gene encodes CDR1 DFQATT and CDR2 SNEGSKA (reference sequence). CDR3 length equals 15 residues. This chain's CDR3 is CSAPVSGSSYNEQFF. CDR3 DNA sequence: TGCAGTGCCCCCGTCAGCGGCAGCTCCTACAATGAGCAGTTCTTC.

This clonotype was seen ten or more times. The DNA for the CDR3 is TGCAGCGTAGAACCGGGACTAGCGGGAGTCAATGAGCAGTTCTTC. This sequence encodes CSVEPGLAGVNEQFF. The genes are TRBV29-1 and TRBJ2-1, with 14 bases lining up with TRBD2. Per germline, CDR1 SQVTM and CDR2 ANQGSEA. The J segment lost 6 bases and the V segment lost 6 bases, leaving 7 bases of the junction unmatched. The CDR3 contains 15 residues.

This clonotype was found many times. The gene calls are TRBV10-3 and TRBJ2-7, with D perhaps assigned TRBD1 or TRBD2 (6 bases each). The CDR3 runs 13 residues. Germline loops: CDR1 ENHRY, CDR2 SYGVKD. Trimming took 10 bases from V and 2 from J, leaving 15 bases between them. The CDR3 sequence is CATDEGGTYEQYF. The CDR3 DNA sequence: TGTGCCACCGACGAGGGGGGAACCTACGAGCAGTACTTC.

The chain couples TRBV30 to TRBJ2-5, with D unresolved. Deletions cut 2 bases from V and 8 bases from J, with 9 bases between. Germline values: CDR1 GTSNPN, CDR2 SVGIG (reference sequence). This CDR3 region has 11 residues. CDR3 sequence: CAWSPMDTQYF. CDR3 in DNA: TGTGCCTGGAGTCCGATGGATACCCAGTACTTC. The full variable domain, completed using reference TRBV30 and TRBJ2-5, is SQTIHQWPATLVQPVGSPLSLECTVEGTSNPNLYWYRQAAGRGLQLLFYSVGIGQISSEVPQNLSASRPQDRQFILSSKKLLLSDSGFYLCAWSPMDTQYFGPGTRLLVL.

In its sample, this clonotype was seen many times. The V call is TRBV20-1, the J call TRBJ2-5; D uncertain. Trimming pared 4 bases from V and 1 base from J, leaving 13 bases between. The germline gives CDR1 DFQATT, CDR2 SNEGSKA (reference sequence). The CDR3 runs to 14 residues. The CDR3 region has the DNA TGCAGTGCTACCTATTGGCTAGGCCAAGAGACCCAGTACTTC. Residues: CSATYWLGQETQYF.

This clonotype has ten or more counts. This chain connects TRBV3-1 to TRBJ2-5, with D unclear. The germline V gene encodes CDR1 LGHDT and CDR2 YNNKEL (reference sequence). This CDR3 spans 15 amino acids. Trimming pared 4 bases from V and 1 base from J, leaving 13 bases between. The CDR3 region has the DNA TGTGCCAGCAGCCCCACGACGACTTTCCAAGAGACCCAGTACTTC. Amino acid sequence: CASSPTTTFQETQYF.

J is TRBJ2-3 and V is TRBV13; D ambiguous. CDR1 and CDR2 (germline): PRHDT, FYEKMQ (reference sequence). This CDR3 comprises 12 residues. V lost 0 bases to trimming and J lost 4 bases, with 2 bases between them. CDR3 amino acids: CASSLGSDTQYF. CDR3 nucleotide sequence: TGTGCCAGCAGCTTAGGTTCAGATACGCAGTATTTT.

This clonotype was counted many times. The V gene is TRBV3-1, the J gene TRBJ2-2; possible D gene TRBD1, 5 bases. V dropped 3 bases and J dropped 1 base, with 15 bases sitting between them. CDR3 length: 17 amino acids. CDR1 and CDR2 from the germline V gene are LGHDT and YNNKEL (reference sequence). In DNA form, the CDR3 reads TGTGCCAGCAGCCATTTGTCCCGGACACAGAACACCGGGGAGCTGTTTTTT. Its protein is CASSHLSRTQNTGELFF.

This clonotype was seen ten or more times. This sequence joins TRBV7-9 and TRBJ2-1, with TRBD1 matching over 10 bases. The CDR3 loop spans 14 amino acids. After removal of 6 bases from V and 5 bases from J, the junction contained 4 bases not matched to a gene. Germline V gives CDR1 SEHNR, CDR2 FQNEAQ (reference sequence). CDR3 DNA: TGTGCCAGCAGTATCGACAGGGGGCACAATGAGCAGTTCTTC. Translated: CASSIDRGHNEQFF.

This clonotype appeared many times. This chain uses TRBV29-1 with TRBJ1-1; D ambiguous. This CDR3 has 13 residues. The V gene lost 6 bases and the J gene lost 7 bases, with 18 bases spanning the gap. Germline CDR1 reads SQVTM; CDR2 reads ANQGSEA. The DNA for the CDR3 is TGCAGCGTCCCATTACCCGGTTTCGGTGAAGCTTTCTTT. It is translated as CSVPLPGFGEAFF.

Regarding this clonotype: A much larger clone lies one base from this, so it may be a read error. The rearrangement joins TRBV6-5 to TRBJ2-5; 9 bases are shared with TRBD2. V was pared by 4 bases and J by 4 bases, with 10 bases of the junction left unmatched. The CDR3 is 16 residues long. Germline assignment: CDR1 MNHEY and CDR2 SVGAGI. DNA of the CDR3: TGTGCCAGCAGTTCTCATGGCGGGAGGGCCGGAGAGACCCAGTACTTC. The encoded protein is CASSSHGGRAGETQYF.

The table lists this clonotype with many counts. The chain joins TRBV12-3 or TRBV12-4 to TRBJ2-5, with D possibly called TRBD1 or TRBD2 (5 bases each). The CDR3 length is 16 residues. The V end was cut by 5 bases, the J end by 4 bases, with 20 bases between. This CDR3 reads CASSPTTVSGGETQYF. The CDR3 DNA reads as TGTGCCAGCAGTCCAACGACAGTATCTGGAGGAGAGACCCAGTACTTC.

On this clonotype itself: A much more abundant neighbour one base away suggests this may be a read error. The chain couples TRBV5-1 to TRBJ2-7, with 8 nucleotides matching TRBD2. CDR3 length: 16 residues. The V gene's germline CDR1 is SGHRS and CDR2 YFSETQ. V was pared by 0 bases and J by 2 bases, with 7 bases of the junction left unmatched. In DNA form, the CDR3 reads TGCGCCAGCAGCTTGGCGGGGGGGCAGGATCCCTACGAGCAGTACTTC. As protein: CASSLAGGQDPYEQYF.

This clonotype was recorded at least ten times. This rearrangement joins TRBV7-2 to TRBJ2-1, with 8 bases lining up with TRBD1. Per germline, CDR1 SGHTA and CDR2 FQGNSA. The CDR3 totals 15 residues. Trimming removed 5 bases from V and 9 bases from J; junction bases left unmatched: 12. CDR3 in DNA: TGTGCCAGCAGCCTCCATGGACAGGGCATCGTTGAGCAGTTCTTC. Its translation: CASSLHGQGIVEQFF.

There are many counts of this clonotype. This rearrangement joins TRBV4-2 to TRBJ2-7; D unresolved. V was shortened by 0 bases and J by 2 bases, with 11 bases between the two germline ends. Germline CDR1 reads LGHNA; CDR2 reads YNFKEQ. There are 15 residues in the CDR3. CDR3 protein: CASSQDARNTYEQYF. The CDR3 DNA reads as TGTGCCAGCAGCCAAGATGCTAGGAACACCTACGAGCAGTACTTC.

This clonotype came up many times. The chain employs TRBV12-3 or TRBV12-4 and TRBJ2-1, with D possibly being TRBD2 (6 bases). V lost 1 base, J lost 9 bases, and 10 bases lay in between. CDR3 size: 13 residues. CDR3 bases: TGTGCCAGCAGTTTAGAGTTGGGGGGTGAGCAGTTCTTC. Translation gives CASSLELGGEQFF.

At least ten counts were recorded for this clonotype. The chain couples TRBV6-2 or TRBV6-3 to TRBJ2-7, with a possible D match to TRBD2 (6 bases). The V gene lost 0 bases and the J gene lost 3 bases, with 21 bases spanning the gap. The CDR3 loop spans 18 amino acids. CDR1 and CDR2 from the germline V gene are MNHEY and SVGEGT. The CDR3 loop reads CASSYSHRGATPFYEQYF. In DNA, the CDR3 is TGTGCCAGCAGTTACTCGCACCGCGGGGCAACCCCCTTCTACGAGCAGTACTTC.

Of note for this clonotype: This may come from a read error, since a much larger clone is one base off. The chain joins TRBV20-1 to TRBJ2-3; 9 nucleotides align to TRBD2. V shed 2 bases, J shed 8 bases, and the junction held 8 bases outside the gene matches. Per the germline V gene, CDR1 is DFQATT and CDR2 is SNEGSKA (reference sequence). This CDR3 comprises 14 residues. Here the CDR3 reads CSARLAGNSATQYF. CDR3 bases: TGCAGTGCTAGACTAGCGGGAAACTCAGCTACGCAGTATTTT.

This clonotype was counted a few times. A read error is likely, as this CDR3 ends without the conserved phenylalanine or tryptophan. This rearrangement joins TRBV11-2 to TRBJ2-7; 7 bases map to TRBD1. Germline lookup yields CDR1 SGHAT and CDR2 FQNNGV. This CDR3 has 14 residues. V trimming: 5 bases; J trimming: 3 bases; junction bases outside the gene matches: 7. CDR3 in DNA: TGTGCCAGCAGCCCCGACAGGGTCGGCTACGAGCAGTACTCC. Its protein is CASSPDRVGYEQYS.

Concerning this clonotype: A far larger clone is just one base off, so this is likely a read error. The rearrangement joins TRBV7-2 to TRBJ1-5; D not resolved. The CDR3 consists of 14 residues. The germline CDR1 and CDR2 sequences are SGHTA and FQGNSA. The ends were cut back, 9 bases at V and 3 bases at J, with 15 bases in the middle. The CDR3 nucleotides read TGTGCCAGTGAACCGGCGGGGAACAATCAGCCCCAGCATTTT. The encoded protein is CASEPAGNNQPQHF.

With respect to this clonotype: The junction shows a germline mismatch at one end, possibly a read error. V gene TRBV7-2 combines with J gene TRBJ2-1; 8 positions match TRBD2. Germline loops: CDR1 SGHTA, CDR2 FQGNSA. This CDR3 has 15 residues. The CDR3 DNA sequence: TGTGCCAGCAGCTTAGGGCTAGCGGGTACATATAAGCAGCTCTTC. Translated, it gives CASSLGLAGTYKQLF.

The sample holds many counts of this clonotype. This CDR3 is CASSGNTDTQYF. In nucleotides, the CDR3 is TGTGCCAGCAGTGGAAACACAGATACGCAGTATTTT. The chain uses TRBV12-3 or TRBV12-4 and TRBJ2-3, with no clear D. The CDR3 runs 12 residues. V lost 5 bases, J lost 2 bases, and 5 bases lay in between.

In its sample, this clonotype was seen many times. The chain is built from TRBV3-1 and TRBJ2-2, with 8 bases fitting TRBD1. Germline trimming cut 4 bases from V and 4 bases from J; bases unmatched to any gene: 5. CDR3 size: 15 residues. Germline V gene lookup returns CDR1 LGHDT and CDR2 YNNKEL (reference sequence). In nucleotides, the CDR3 is TGTGCCAGCAGCCCCGGACAGGGCAGCACCGGGGAGCTGTTTTTT. Protein: CASSPGQGSTGELFF.

The table lists this clonotype with many counts. The chain links TRBV2 to TRBJ2-2, with D maybe TRBD1 (5 bases). The germline V gene encodes CDR1 SNHLY and CDR2 FYNNEI. The V gene lost 8 bases and the J gene lost 0 bases, with 13 bases spanning the gap. This CDR3 comprises 15 residues. In DNA form, the CDR3 reads TGTGCCAGCCTCAGGGCCCTCGCGAACACCGGGGAGCTGTTTTTT. This sequence encodes CASLRALANTGELFF.